Described below is a single T cell receptor (beta chain) sequence and its context. Antigen unknown. Amplification used 60 Vbeta primers and 13 Jbeta primers. This table comes from immunoSEQ multiplex PCR, and its TCRdb copy is limited to in-frame clones, with some not included. The sample has 100,000 to 150,000 clones; around 72% are singletons. The data are from a study of cytomegalovirus exposure and HLA in healthy donors. Study-wide results and limits: TCR association rates varied by HLA locus in a later analysis, with DRB1 highest and HLA-C lowest.

Those who donated were healthy bone marrow donors. Losses at the gene ends were 8 bases for V and 1 base for J; bases not matched to a gene: 4. Looked up from germline, CDR1 is KGHSH and CDR2 is LQKENI. CDR3 length equals 15 residues. The source of this sequence is a woman between 50 and 59 years old in good health and CMV-seropositive. The chain recombines TRBV18 with TRBJ2-7, with 14 bases identical to TRBD2. Sequenced input: PBMCs. CDR3 DNA: TGTGCCAGCGCCGGGACTAGCGGGAGTTCCTACGAGCAGTACTTC. The encoded protein is CASAGTSGSSYEQYF.